Presented here are 20 T cell receptor beta chains from one specimen sequenced in a study of graft-versus-host responses after intestinal transplantation. Sequencing was performed with immunoSEQ multiplex PCR; in TCRdb, only in-frame clones are kept and a portion is missing. The table lists tens of thousands of clones, about four fifths of them singletons, with 3.5% in the top ten. The source was PBMCs, collected 1,000 to 1,300 days after transplant. These receptors were taken from a human patient who received an intestinal transplant, so some T cells may come from the graft donor.

This clone showed up just once. V is TRBV11-1 and J is TRBJ2-7; tentative D call: TRBD2 (7 bases). V dropped 2 bases and J dropped 3 bases, with 11 bases sitting between them. Germline assignment: CDR1 SGHAT and CDR2 FQDESV (reference sequence). This CDR3 contains 14 residues. Written as DNA, the CDR3 is TGTGCCAGCAGCTTAAGGGGGGGAAACTACGAGCAGTACTTC. Its protein product is CASSLRGGNYEQYF. The complete variable domain, with remaining parts taken from reference TRBV11-1 and TRBJ2-7, reads EAEVAQSPRYKITEKSQAVAFWCDPISGHATLYWYRQILGQGPELLVQFQDESVVDDSQLPKDRFSAERLKGVDSTLKIQPAELGDSAMYLCASSLRGGNYEQYFGPGTRLTVT.

This chain connects TRBV5-4 to TRBJ2-1; 11 nucleotides match TRBD2. V gave up 2 bases and J gave up 12 bases; unmatched junction bases: 7. This CDR3 comprises 14 residues. Germline CDR1 and CDR2: SGHNT and YYREEE (reference sequence). CDR3 coding DNA: TGTGCCAGCAGCTTCCCGGGACTAGCGGTAATGCAGTTCTTC. It translates to CASSFPGLAVMQFF.

The chain uses TRBV28 and TRBJ1-2; 10 positions match TRBD1. Looked up from germline, CDR1 is MDHEN and CDR2 is SYDVKM. Trimming removed 1 base from V and 1 base from J; junction bases left unmatched: 9. This CDR3 has 18 amino acids. CDR3 loop: CASSLSPGQGPVNYGYTF. The CDR3, as DNA: TGTGCCAGCAGTTTATCCCCGGGACAGGGGCCAGTTAACTATGGCTACACCTTC.

The rearrangement joins TRBV5-5 to TRBJ2-7; TRBD1 might be the D (5 bases). V was clipped by 0 bases and J by 4 bases, with 5 bases between them. The length of the CDR3 is 12 residues. The germline V gene has CDR1 SGHKS and CDR2 YYEKEE (reference sequence). CDR3 region: CASSLEGYEQYF. In nucleotides, the CDR3 is TGTGCCAGCAGCTTGGAGGGGTACGAGCAGTACTTC.

CDR3 sequence (DNA): TGTGCCAGCAGTTATCTCAGGGACTACTACCAAGAGACCCAGTACTTC. Translated, it gives CASSYLRDYYQETQYF. The chain combines TRBV6-5 with TRBJ2-5, with 7 positions matching TRBD2. Per germline, CDR1 MNHEY and CDR2 SVGAGI. The length of the CDR3 is 16 residues. V lost 3 bases, J lost 0 bases, and 7 bases stayed unmatched.

This chain connects TRBV5-4 to TRBJ2-2; D is perhaps TRBD1 (5 bases). There are 13 residues in the CDR3. Germline V gene lookup returns CDR1 SGHNT and CDR2 YYREEE (reference sequence). Deletions cut 4 bases from V and 6 bases from J, with 10 bases between. CDR3 nucleotide sequence: TGTGCCAGCAGCCCCCAGGGCGCCGGGGAGCTGTTTTTT. Its translation is CASSPQGAGELFF.

The chain recombines TRBV28 with TRBJ1-4, with a weak D call TRBD1 (5 bases). The germline gives CDR1 MDHEN, CDR2 SYDVKM. This CDR3 is 15 amino acids long. The ends were cut back, 5 bases at V and 7 bases at J, with 17 bases in the middle. In DNA, the CDR3 is TGTGCCAGCAGTCCCCCCAATGGGGGAGGTGAAAAACTGTTTTTT. It specifies CASSPPNGGGEKLFF. The complete variable domain, with remaining parts taken from reference TRBV28 and TRBJ1-4, reads DVKVTQSSRYLVKRTGEKVFLECVQDMDHENMFWYRQDPGLGLRLIYFSYDVKMKEKGDIPEGYSVSREKKERFSLILESASTNQTSMYLCASSPPNGGGEKLFFGSGTQLSVL.

As for this clone: Mismatch with germline at one junction end may stem from a read error. V and J are TRBV18 and TRBJ2-5, with D perhaps TRBD1 or TRBD2 (5 bases each). CDR1 is KGHSH, CDR2 LQKENI, per germline. CDR3 length: 13 residues. This CDR3 is CVSSPSGRETQYF. DNA of the CDR3: TGTGTCAGCTCACCCTCGGGGCGGGAGACCCAGTACTTC.

V gene TRBV10-3 combines with J gene TRBJ2-2; 7 nucleotides align to TRBD1. V was pared by 8 bases and J by 7 bases, with 13 bases of the junction left unmatched. The germline V gene encodes CDR1 ENHRY and CDR2 SYGVKD. This CDR3 has 15 residues. The CDR3 spells CAIGFRGLEHGELFF. As DNA, the CDR3 is TGTGCCATCGGGTTTAGGGGGCTAGAGCACGGGGAGCTGTTTTTT.

This chain links TRBV5-1 with TRBJ1-1; TRBD1 agrees at 8 bases. V was pared by 3 bases and J by 3 bases, with 16 bases of the junction left unmatched. CDR1 and CDR2 (germline): SGHRS, YFSETQ. The CDR3 contains 18 residues. In DNA form, the CDR3 reads TGCGCCAGCAGCTCCGGACAGGGTGAGGGGGTAGGGGACACTGAAGCTTTCTTT. Protein product: CASSSGQGEGVGDTEAFF.

The V and J genes are TRBV5-6 and TRBJ2-1, with D hard to call. Germline CDR1 reads SGHDT; CDR2 reads YYEEEE. V gave up 0 bases and J gave up 12 bases, with 22 bases separating them. The CDR3 totals 16 residues. CDR3 amino acids: CASSLVRLSLVVGQFF. CDR3 coding DNA: TGTGCCAGCAGCTTGGTCCGATTATCGTTAGTGGTAGGGCAGTTCTTC.

This clone is a singleton in its sample. The chain joins TRBV5-6 to TRBJ1-3; D not certain. This CDR3 contains 15 residues. Germline V gene data show CDR1 as SGHDT and CDR2 as YYEEEE. The V gene lost 1 base and the J gene lost 3 bases, with 11 bases spanning the gap. The CDR3 sequence: CASSLFPGNGNTIYF. CDR3 nucleotide sequence: TGTGCCAGCAGCTTGTTCCCGGGGAATGGAAACACCATATATTTT.

The chain has TRBV6-1 and TRBJ2-7, with 7 positions matching TRBD2. The CDR3 is 16 amino acids. After removal of 4 bases from V and 1 base from J, the junction contained 10 bases not matched to a gene. Germline lookup yields CDR1 MNHNS and CDR2 SASEGT. CDR3 nucleotide sequence: TGTGCCAGCAGTGGGGGGGTCGGGACTACTTCCTACGAGCAGTACTTC. Its translation: CASSGGVGTTSYEQYF.

The CDR3 is CASSLLGLVYADTQYF. The CDR3 nucleotides are TGTGCCAGCAGTTTATTAGGGCTAGTTTACGCAGATACGCAGTATTTT. The chain is built from TRBV28 and TRBJ2-3; D is uncertain. CDR1 is MDHEN, CDR2 SYDVKM, per germline. The CDR3 consists of 16 residues. V dropped 1 base and J dropped 4 bases, with 15 bases sitting between them.

The J gene is TRBJ2-4, the V gene TRBV25-1, with a possible D match to TRBD1 (5 bases). The CDR3 is made up of 16 amino acids. CDR1 MGHDK and CDR2 SYGVNS come from the germline V gene. The ends were cut back, 4 bases at V and 0 bases at J, with 13 bases in the middle. The CDR3 nucleotides read TGTGCCAGCAGTGGGGGCCTGGGGTTAGCCAAAAACATTCAGTACTTC. Translation gives CASSGGLGLAKNIQYF.

The V gene is TRBV9, the J gene TRBJ2-7; 8 positions match TRBD1. The CDR3 is 14 amino acids. CDR1 and CDR2 from the germline V gene are SGDLS and YYNGEE. V dropped 0 bases and J dropped 5; count of bases not matched to a gene: 4. DNA of the CDR3: TGTGCCAGCAGCGTAGAAGGACAGGGCAACGAGCAGTACTTC. It codes for CASSVEGQGNEQYF.

This chain joins TRBV6-5 and TRBJ1-1; possible D gene TRBD1, 5 bases. Germline V gene sequence: CDR1 MNHEY, CDR2 SVGAGI. V lost 3 bases to trimming and J lost 2 bases, with 10 bases between them. The CDR3 consists of 14 residues. In nucleotides, the CDR3 is TGTGCCAGCAGTTATCGCCAGGGCAACACTGAAGCTTTCTTT. Its translation: CASSYRQGNTEAFF.

The rearrangement links TRBV7-9 to TRBJ2-5, with 9 bases fitting TRBD2. The CDR3 is 15 residues long. The germline gives CDR1 SEHNR, CDR2 FQNEAQ (reference sequence). With V trimmed by 2 bases and J by 5 bases, 6 bases remained unmatched. The CDR3 protein is CASSLLAGPRETQYF. The CDR3 coding sequence is TGTGCCAGCAGCTTACTAGCGGGGCCCAGGGAGACCCAGTACTTC.

The rearrangement links TRBV4-1 to TRBJ2-7; D is possibly TRBD2 (5 bases). Looked up from germline, CDR1 is MGHRA and CDR2 is YSYEKL. Trimming stripped 3 bases from V and 2 bases from J, with 17 bases between. The length of the CDR3 is 16 residues. The CDR3 sequence is CASSQDSGGTTYEQYF. The CDR3 nucleotides read TGCGCCAGCAGCCAGGACTCCGGTGGCACAACCTACGAGCAGTACTTC.

This clone was observed once. The V gene is TRBV12-2, the J gene TRBJ1-5; TRBD1, as called in the table, went unchecked against the DNA. TRBV12-2 is assigned pseudogene status. The CDR3 is made up of 21 amino acids. The CDR3 protein is CASRLSVDDAQGISRNQPQHF. CDR3 nucleotide sequence: TGTGCAAGTCGCTTAAGTGTTGATGACGCACAGGGGATTTCTCGCAATCAGCCCCAGCATTTT.